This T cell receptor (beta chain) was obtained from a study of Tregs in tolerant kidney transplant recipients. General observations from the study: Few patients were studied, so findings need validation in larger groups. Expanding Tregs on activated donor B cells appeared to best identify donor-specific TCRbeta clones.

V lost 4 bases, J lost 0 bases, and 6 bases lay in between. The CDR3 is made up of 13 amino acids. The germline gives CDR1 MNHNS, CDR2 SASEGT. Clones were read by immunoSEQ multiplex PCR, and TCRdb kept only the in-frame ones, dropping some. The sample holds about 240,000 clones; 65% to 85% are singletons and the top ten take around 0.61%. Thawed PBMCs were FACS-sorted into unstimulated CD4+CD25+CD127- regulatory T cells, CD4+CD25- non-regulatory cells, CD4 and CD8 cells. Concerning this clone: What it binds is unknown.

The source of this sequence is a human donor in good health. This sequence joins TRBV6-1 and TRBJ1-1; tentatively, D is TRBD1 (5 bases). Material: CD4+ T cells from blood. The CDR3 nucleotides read TGTGCCAGCAGTGGGACAATGAACACTGAAGCTTTCTTT. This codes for CASSGTMNTEAFF.